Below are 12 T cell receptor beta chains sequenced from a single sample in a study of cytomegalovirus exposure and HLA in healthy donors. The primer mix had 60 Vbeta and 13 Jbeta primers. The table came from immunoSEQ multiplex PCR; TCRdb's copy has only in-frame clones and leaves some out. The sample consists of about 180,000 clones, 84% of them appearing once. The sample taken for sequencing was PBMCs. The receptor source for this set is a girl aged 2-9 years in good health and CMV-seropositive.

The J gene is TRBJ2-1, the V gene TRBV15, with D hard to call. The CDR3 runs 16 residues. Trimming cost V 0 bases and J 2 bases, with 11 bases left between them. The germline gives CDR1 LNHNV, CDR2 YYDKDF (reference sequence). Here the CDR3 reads CATSRDPQAPYNEQFF. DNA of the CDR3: TGTGCCACCAGCAGAGATCCCCAGGCACCCTACAATGAGCAGTTCTTC. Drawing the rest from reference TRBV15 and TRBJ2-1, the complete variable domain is DAMVIQNPRYQVTQFGKPVTLSCSQTLNHNVMYWYQQKSSQAPKLLFHYYDKDFNNEADTPDNFQSRRPNTSFCFLDIRSPGLGDTAMYLCATSRDPQAPYNEQFFGPGTRLTVL.

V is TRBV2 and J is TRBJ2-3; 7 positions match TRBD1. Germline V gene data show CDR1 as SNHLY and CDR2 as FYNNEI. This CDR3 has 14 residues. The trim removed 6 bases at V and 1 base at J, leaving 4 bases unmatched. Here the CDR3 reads CASSRDRGTDTQYF. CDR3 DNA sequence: TGTGCCAGCAGCCGGGACAGAGGCACAGATACGCAGTATTTT.

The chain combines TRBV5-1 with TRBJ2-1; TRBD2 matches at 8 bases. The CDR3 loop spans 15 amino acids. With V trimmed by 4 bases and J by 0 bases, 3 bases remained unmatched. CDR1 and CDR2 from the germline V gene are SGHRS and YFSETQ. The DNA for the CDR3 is TGCGCCAGCAGCCGGGAGGGGGACTCCTACAATGAGCAGTTCTTC. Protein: CASSREGDSYNEQFF. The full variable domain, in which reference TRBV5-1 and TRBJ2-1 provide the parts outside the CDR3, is KAGVTQTPRYLIKTRGQQVTLSCSPISGHRSVSWYQQTPGQGLQFLFEYFSETQRNKGNFPGRFSGRQFSNSRSEMNVSTLELGDSALYLCASSREGDSYNEQFFGPGTRLTVL.

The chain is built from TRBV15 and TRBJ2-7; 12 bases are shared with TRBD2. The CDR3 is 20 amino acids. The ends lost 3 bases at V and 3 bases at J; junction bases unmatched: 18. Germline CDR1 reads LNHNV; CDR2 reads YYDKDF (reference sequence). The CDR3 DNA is TGTGCCACCAGCAGGGACTACGGACTAGCGGGAACTGGCCCCTTCTACGAGCAGTACTTC. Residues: CATSRDYGLAGTGPFYEQYF.

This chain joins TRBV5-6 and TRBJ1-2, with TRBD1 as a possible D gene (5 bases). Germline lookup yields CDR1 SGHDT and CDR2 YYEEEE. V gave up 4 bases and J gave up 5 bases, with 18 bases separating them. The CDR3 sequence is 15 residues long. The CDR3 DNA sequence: TGTGCCAGCAGCCTAAAAAGGGGCAGGGCGTATGGCTACACCTTC. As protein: CASSLKRGRAYGYTF.

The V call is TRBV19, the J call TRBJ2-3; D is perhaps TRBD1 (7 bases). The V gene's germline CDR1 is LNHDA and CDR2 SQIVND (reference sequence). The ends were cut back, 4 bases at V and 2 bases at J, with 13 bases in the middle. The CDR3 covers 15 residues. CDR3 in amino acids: CASSNQGGFTDTQYF. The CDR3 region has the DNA TGTGCCAGTAGTAACCAGGGGGGTTTCACAGATACGCAGTATTTT.

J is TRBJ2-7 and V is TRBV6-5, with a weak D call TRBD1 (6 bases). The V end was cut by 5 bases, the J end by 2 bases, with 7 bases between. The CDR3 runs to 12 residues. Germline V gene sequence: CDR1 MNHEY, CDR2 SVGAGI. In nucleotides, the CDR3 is TGTGCCAGCAGTCAGGGGCCCTACGAGCAGTACTTC. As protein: CASSQGPYEQYF.

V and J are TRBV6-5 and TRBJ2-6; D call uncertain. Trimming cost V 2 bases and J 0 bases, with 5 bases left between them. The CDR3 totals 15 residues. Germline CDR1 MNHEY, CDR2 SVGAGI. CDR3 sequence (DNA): TGTGCCAGCAGTTACGCCGGCTCTGGGGCCAACGTCCTGACTTTC. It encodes CASSYAGSGANVLTF.

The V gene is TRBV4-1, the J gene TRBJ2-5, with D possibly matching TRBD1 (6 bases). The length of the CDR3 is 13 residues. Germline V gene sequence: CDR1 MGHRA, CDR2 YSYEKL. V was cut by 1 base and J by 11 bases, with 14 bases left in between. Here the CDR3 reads CASSQASGQKQYF. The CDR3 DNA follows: TGCGCCAGCAGCCAAGCATCAGGACAGAAACAGTACTTC.

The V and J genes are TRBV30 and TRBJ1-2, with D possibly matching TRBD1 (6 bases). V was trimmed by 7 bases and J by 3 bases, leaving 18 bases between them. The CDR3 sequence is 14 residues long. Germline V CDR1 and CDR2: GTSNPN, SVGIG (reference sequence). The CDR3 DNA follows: TGTGCCTCCCTTACGGTGGGGGCAGACTATGGCTACACCTTC. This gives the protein CASLTVGADYGYTF. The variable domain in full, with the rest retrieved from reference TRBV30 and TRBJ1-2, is SQTIHQWPATLVQPVGSPLSLECTVEGTSNPNLYWYRQAAGRGLQLLFYSVGIGQISSEVPQNLSASRPQDRQFILSSKKLLLSDSGFYLCASLTVGADYGYTFGSGTRLTVV.

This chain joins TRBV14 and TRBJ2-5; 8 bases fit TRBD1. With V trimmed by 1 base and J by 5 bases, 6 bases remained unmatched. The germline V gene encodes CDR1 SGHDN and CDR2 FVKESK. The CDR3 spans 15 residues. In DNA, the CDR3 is TGTGCCAGCAGCCAAGCGGGACAGGAGGACGAGACCCAGTACTTC. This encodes CASSQAGQEDETQYF.

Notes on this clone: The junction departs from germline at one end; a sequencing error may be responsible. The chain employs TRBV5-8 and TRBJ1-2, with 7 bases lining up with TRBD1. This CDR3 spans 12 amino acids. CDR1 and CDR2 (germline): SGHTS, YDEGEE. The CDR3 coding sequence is TGTGCCAGCAGCTACAGGGACAGTCTAGGAATTTTC. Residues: CASSYRDSLGIF.